This is a list of T cell receptor beta chains from one sample in a study of blood T cell repertoires in COVID-19. Sequencing used immunoSEQ multiplex PCR; TCRdb keeps in-frame clones, though not all of them. The data contain 90,000 or so clones, around four fifths of them singletons. The sample consisted of peripheral blood. The receptors originated from a human donor in a cohort sampled during active COVID-19. Each CDR3 is given with its conserved first and last residue. Each record gives: D gene, J gene, clone size, V gene, CDR3 protein, CDR3 DNA. The D gene is left open where the match is weak. Expanded clones are given a class, and other clones once, few, many or no size at all.

d_gene: .
j_gene: TRBJ2-7
abundance: .
v_gene: TRBV6-5
CDR3aa: CASSYRTPHEQYF
CDR3nt: TGTGCCAGCAGTTACCGGACACCTCACGAGCAGTACTTC

d_gene: .
j_gene: TRBJ2-5
abundance: .
v_gene: TRBV7-9
CDR3aa: CASILVGRETQYF
CDR3nt: TGTGCCAGCATCCTAGTGGGGCGGGAGACCCAGTACTTC

d_gene: TRBD1
j_gene: TRBJ1-5
abundance: .
v_gene: TRBV30
CDR3aa: CAWTQGARQPNQPQHF
CDR3nt: TGTGCCTGGACACAGGGGGCTCGCCAACCGAATCAGCCCCAGCATTTT

d_gene: .
j_gene: TRBJ2-3
abundance: .
v_gene: TRBV7-3
CDR3aa: CASSNYLNSDTQYF
CDR3nt: TGTGCCAGCTCTAACTACCTGAATTCAGATACGCAGTATTTT

d_gene: TRBD1
j_gene: TRBJ2-7
abundance: .
v_gene: TRBV6-6
CDR3aa: CASSYPPGQGAGEQYF
CDR3nt: TGTGCCAGCAGTTACCCACCGGGACAGGGGGCAGGCGAGCAGTACTTC

d_gene: .
j_gene: TRBJ1-5
abundance: .
v_gene: TRBV6-6
CDR3aa: CASSSGYDNQPQHF
CDR3nt: TGTGCCAGCAGTTCAGGCTACGACAATCAGCCCCAGCATTTT

d_gene: .
j_gene: TRBJ2-5
abundance: .
v_gene: TRBV19
CDR3aa: CASSVSGVQRSRETQYF
CDR3nt: .

d_gene: TRBD1
j_gene: TRBJ1-5
abundance: .
v_gene: TRBV6-6
CDR3aa: CASRGQDYSNQPQHF
CDR3nt: TGTGCCAGCAGGGGACAGGACTATAGCAATCAGCCCCAGCATTTT

d_gene: TRBD1
j_gene: TRBJ2-7
abundance: few
v_gene: TRBV7-8
CDR3aa: CASSGDRVAYEQYF
CDR3nt: TGTGCCAGCAGCGGAGACAGGGTGGCCTACGAGCAGTACTTC

d_gene: TRBD2
j_gene: TRBJ2-2
abundance: .
v_gene: TRBV9
CDR3aa: CASSGTSGGGTGELFF
CDR3nt: TGTGCCAGCAGCGGGACTAGCGGGGGCGGTACCGGGGAGCTGTTTTTT

d_gene: TRBD1
j_gene: TRBJ1-6
abundance: .
v_gene: TRBV14
CDR3aa: CASSLTGLSPLHF
CDR3nt: TGTGCCAGCAGCCTGACAGGGCTTTCACCCCTCCACTTT

d_gene: .
j_gene: TRBJ1-2
abundance: .
v_gene: TRBV6-5
CDR3aa: CASSYRDTGGYGYTF
CDR3nt: TGTGCCAGCAGTTACCGGGATACGGGTGGCTATGGCTACACCTTC

d_gene: TRBD2
j_gene: TRBJ2-7
abundance: .
v_gene: TRBV5-6
CDR3aa: CASRPPGGGPYEQYF
CDR3nt: TGTGCCAGCAGACCCCCCGGCGGGGGGCCCTACGAGCAGTACTTC

d_gene: .
j_gene: TRBJ1-4
abundance: few
v_gene: TRBV4-2
CDR3aa: CASSQPQGATNEKLFF
CDR3nt: TGTGCCAGCAGCCAACCTCAGGGTGCAACTAATGAAAAACTGTTTTTT

d_gene: .
j_gene: TRBJ2-6
abundance: many
v_gene: TRBV27
CDR3aa: CASRSLQGSSGANVLTF
CDR3nt: TGTGCCAGCAGATCCCTCCAGGGGAGCTCTGGGGCCAACGTCCTGACTTTC

d_gene: TRBD1
j_gene: TRBJ2-2
abundance: once
v_gene: TRBV11-2
CDR3aa: CASSRPGQGTGELFF
CDR3nt: TGTGCCAGCAGCAGACCGGGACAGGGGACCGGGGAGCTGTTTTTT

d_gene: .
j_gene: TRBJ1-5
abundance: .
v_gene: TRBV5-1
CDR3aa: CASSPGSGGYSNQPQHF
CDR3nt: TGCGCCAGCAGCCCAGGGTCGGGGGGGTATAGCAATCAGCCCCAGCATTTT

d_gene: TRBD2
j_gene: TRBJ2-5
abundance: .
v_gene: TRBV6-1
CDR3aa: CASSESTGGAGHLETQYF
CDR3nt: TGTGCCAGCAGTGAATCCACGGGCGGAGCGGGGCATTTGGAGACCCAGTACTTC

d_gene: .
j_gene: TRBJ1-5
abundance: few
v_gene: TRBV7-9
CDR3aa: CASSLDRDGQPQHF
CDR3nt: TGTGCCAGCAGCTTAGACAGGGATGGCCAGCCCCAGCATTTT

d_gene: TRBD2
j_gene: TRBJ2-3
abundance: .
v_gene: TRBV28
CDR3aa: CASSLRGAQIDTQYF
CDR3nt: TGTGCCAGCAGTTTGCGGGGGGCGCAAATAGATACGCAGTATTTT

d_gene: TRBD2
j_gene: TRBJ2-3
abundance: .
v_gene: TRBV9
CDR3aa: CASSHPLAGGLTDTQYF
CDR3nt: TGTGCCAGCAGCCACCCCCTAGCGGGGGGGCTCACAGATACGCAGTATTTT

d_gene: TRBD2
j_gene: TRBJ2-5
abundance: .
v_gene: TRBV6-6
CDR3aa: CASSLREGETQYF
CDR3nt: TGTGCCAGCAGTCTCCGGGAGGGAGAGACCCAGTACTTC

d_gene: .
j_gene: TRBJ2-2
abundance: once
v_gene: TRBV24-1
CDR3aa: CATSEGSGHTGELFF
CDR3nt: TGTGCCACCAGTGAGGGTAGCGGACACACCGGGGAGCTGTTTTTT

d_gene: .
j_gene: TRBJ1-2
abundance: .
v_gene: TRBV12-3/TRBV12-4
CDR3aa: CASSFWGSYGYTF
CDR3nt: TGTGCCAGCAGTTTCTGGGGCAGCTATGGCTACACCTTC

d_gene: TRBD1
j_gene: TRBJ1-2
abundance: .
v_gene: TRBV4-2
CDR3aa: CASSQADRGQNGYTF
CDR3nt: TGTGCCAGCAGCCAAGCGGACAGGGGGCAGAATGGCTACACCTTC

d_gene: TRBD1
j_gene: TRBJ2-2
abundance: .
v_gene: TRBV6-5
CDR3aa: CASSRQGVSGELFF
CDR3nt: TGTGCCAGCAGTAGACAGGGTGTATCCGGGGAGCTGTTTTTT

d_gene: .
j_gene: TRBJ2-7
abundance: .
v_gene: TRBV7-2
CDR3aa: CASSSVGVDEQYF
CDR3nt: TGTGCCAGCAGCTCAGTCGGGGTCGACGAGCAGTACTTC

d_gene: .
j_gene: TRBJ2-1
abundance: .
v_gene: TRBV6-5
CDR3aa: CASRTSLAPHNEQFF
CDR3nt: TGTGCCAGCAGAACTAGCCTCGCGCCTCACAATGAGCAGTTCTTC

d_gene: TRBD1
j_gene: TRBJ1-2
abundance: .
v_gene: TRBV28
CDR3aa: CASGPGQKNYGYTF
CDR3nt: TGTGCCAGCGGGCCGGGACAGAAGAACTATGGCTACACCTTC

d_gene: .
j_gene: TRBJ2-1
abundance: .
v_gene: TRBV5-1
CDR3aa: CASSLVGRDNEQFF
CDR3nt: TGCGCCAGCAGCTTGGTGGGGCGAGACAATGAGCAGTTCTTC

d_gene: .
j_gene: TRBJ1-1
abundance: .
v_gene: TRBV29-1
CDR3aa: CSEATDMNTEAFF
CDR3nt: TGCAGCGAAGCGACGGATATGAACACTGAAGCTTTCTTT

d_gene: TRBD1
j_gene: TRBJ1-2
abundance: .
v_gene: TRBV5-4
CDR3aa: CASSLAGAGGYGYTF
CDR3nt: TGTGCCAGCAGCTTGGCCGGGGCAGGGGGCTATGGCTACACCTTC